One and the same sample provided the 29 T cell receptor beta chains below, sequenced in a study of spatial heterogeneity in lung cancer. MiXCR, run by TCRdb on the 5' RACE reads, gives a single entry per CDR3 protein. The table lists 20,000 to 30,000 distinct CDR3 sequences, approximately 4.7% of them singletons, with 4.5% to 6.5% in the top ten. Time point described: sample taken at primary tumor resection. Unsorted tumor, nontumor lung tissue or cryopreserved PBMC supplied the whole RNA. This specimen consisted of PBMCs, obtained at surgery. These receptor sequences come from a male donor with early-stage non-small cell lung cancer.

V is TRBV5-1 and J is TRBJ2-7; tentatively, D is TRBD1 or TRBD2 (5 bases each). Germline-derived CDR1 and CDR2 are SGHRS and YFSETQ. Trimming stripped 4 bases from V and 9 bases from J, with 20 bases between. This CDR3 has 14 amino acids. The CDR3 sequence is CASSGTGTLEVQYF. Here the CDR3 DNA reads TGCGCCAGCAGCGGGACCGGGACCCTGGAGGTGCAGTACTTC.

The table lists this clonotype with many counts. The chain couples TRBV28 to TRBJ1-1; no clear D. The germline V gene has CDR1 MDHEN and CDR2 SYDVKM. The CDR3 contains 15 residues. Trimming left V 3 bases short and J 1 base short, with 12 bases between. The CDR3 DNA follows: TGTGCCAGCAGTTTCGCGTCGGCAGAGAACACTGAAGCTTTCTTT. Translation gives CASSFASAENTEAFF.

This clonotype was picked up many times. The chain links TRBV5-1 to TRBJ2-4, with TRBD2 matching 8 bases. This CDR3 comprises 16 residues. Trimming took 1 base from V and 4 from J; bases not matched to a gene: 7. Germline CDR1 and CDR2: SGHRS and YFSETQ. The CDR3 DNA reads TGCGCCAGCAGCTTGACGGTGGCGGGAGGTAAAAACATTCAGTACTTC. It codes for CASSLTVAGGKNIQYF.

The table lists this clonotype with many counts. This chain links TRBV6-1 with TRBJ2-5, with unresolved D. V lost 6 bases, J lost 8 bases, and 13 bases lay in between. Germline V gene data show CDR1 as MNHNS and CDR2 as SASEGT. This CDR3 is 12 amino acids long. The DNA for the CDR3 is TGTGCCAGCAGGGAGACCGTCCGCACCCAGTACTTC. It yields the protein CASRETVRTQYF.

This clonotype has ten or more counts. The chain has TRBV10-3 and TRBJ2-7; 8 positions match TRBD1. There are 12 residues in the CDR3. From germline, CDR1 is ENHRY and CDR2 SYGVKD. V was pared by 8 bases and J by 6 bases, with 6 bases of the junction left unmatched. CDR3 sequence: CAIGQGAGEQYF. In DNA, the CDR3 is TGTGCCATCGGCCAGGGGGCGGGCGAGCAGTACTTC.

This clonotype was picked up many times. The chain recombines TRBV5-1 with TRBJ2-5, with 9 bases fitting TRBD2. Germline V gene data show CDR1 as SGHRS and CDR2 as YFSETQ. The CDR3 sequence is 18 residues long. The junction had 11 bases not matched to a gene; V was cut back by 0 bases and J by 2 bases. The CDR3 bases are TGCGCCAGCAGCTTGGTTTCTAGCGGGATATTAGCTCAAGAGACCCAGTACTTC. Amino acids: CASSLVSSGILAQETQYF. The full variable domain, completed using reference TRBV5-1 and TRBJ2-5, is KAGVTQTPRYLIKTRGQQVTLSCSPISGHRSVSWYQQTPGQGLQFLFEYFSETQRNKGNFPGRFSGRQFSNSRSEMNVSTLELGDSALYLCASSLVSSGILAQETQYFGPGTRLLVL.

This clonotype was picked up many times. This chain connects TRBV6-5 to TRBJ2-1, with TRBD2 matching 8 bases. The CDR3 has 16 amino acids. Germline V gene data show CDR1 as MNHEY and CDR2 as SVGAGI. Trimming took 3 bases from V and 1 from J; bases not matched to a gene: 5. CDR3 sequence: CASSYGGTRSYNEQFF. For the CDR3, the DNA is TGTGCCAGCAGTTATGGCGGGACTAGATCCTACAATGAGCAGTTCTTC.

This clonotype came up many times. The rearrangement joins TRBV12-3 or TRBV12-4 to TRBJ2-2; no reliable D call. V dropped 6 bases and J dropped 3 bases, with 8 bases sitting between them. The CDR3 has 13 residues. In DNA, the CDR3 is TGTGCCAGCAGCCGGGTCGACACCGGGGAGCTGTTTTTT. Translating it yields CASSRVDTGELFF.

In this sample, this clonotype turned up a few times. The chain uses TRBV19 and TRBJ1-1; D not certain. CDR3 length equals 13 residues. V lost 0 bases, J lost 11 bases, and 13 bases lay in between. The V gene's germline CDR1 is LNHDA and CDR2 SQIVND (reference sequence). The CDR3 spells CASSIDGAPQAFF. The CDR3 DNA is TGTGCCAGTAGTATAGATGGAGCACCTCAGGCTTTCTTT.

The rearrangement uses TRBV6-5 and TRBJ2-5; the D gene is possibly TRBD1 (6 bases). The ends were cut back, 6 bases at V and 0 bases at J, with 11 bases in the middle. The CDR3 length is 14 residues. Germline V gives CDR1 MNHEY, CDR2 SVGAGI. As DNA, the CDR3 is TGTGCCAGCAGGAGGGACAACTACCAAGAGACCCAGTACTTC. This codes for CASRRDNYQETQYF.

This clonotype is medium-sized within its sample. The chain employs TRBV11-3 and TRBJ2-4; a weak D match, TRBD2 (5 bases). Germline V gene data show CDR1 as SGHNT and CDR2 as YENEEA. Trimming pared 5 bases from V and 8 bases from J, leaving 10 bases between. This CDR3 has 12 amino acids. CDR3 coding DNA: TGTGCCAGCAGCCCCCTGCGGGACATTCAGTACTTC. The encoded protein is CASSPLRDIQYF.

Ten or more counts support this clonotype. The chain has TRBV11-1 and TRBJ2-2, with 9 bases matching TRBD1. V lost 4 bases, J lost 4 bases, and 4 bases stayed unmatched. The CDR3 contains 15 residues. Germline V lookup: CDR1 SGHAT, CDR2 FQDESV (reference sequence). The CDR3 coding sequence is TGTGCCAGCAGCTCCCGGACAGGGGCCACCGGGGAGCTGTTTTTT. Encoded protein: CASSSRTGATGELFF.

This clonotype showed up many times. The V call is TRBV4-3, the J call TRBJ2-3; D could derive from TRBD1 or TRBD2 (6 bases each). This CDR3 is built from 16 residues. The ends were cut back, 0 bases at V and 4 bases at J, with 14 bases in the middle. Germline lookup yields CDR1 LGHNA and CDR2 YSLEER. This CDR3 reads CASSQDYGGRSDTQYF. The CDR3 DNA reads TGCGCCAGCAGCCAAGATTACGGGGGCCGCTCAGATACGCAGTATTTT.

This clonotype was seen repeatedly, ten times or more. The chain carries TRBV12-3 or TRBV12-4 and TRBJ2-3; D might be TRBD1 or TRBD2, each matching 6 bases. The V and J ends lost 2 bases and 4 bases respectively, with 13 bases between them. This CDR3 region has 15 residues. This chain's CDR3 is CASSLTPGGSDTQYF. The CDR3 DNA reads TGTGCCAGCAGTTTAACTCCCGGGGGCTCAGATACGCAGTATTTT.

This clonotype was counted many times. The chain recombines TRBV15 with TRBJ2-7, with 7 bases that match TRBD2. V was pared by 5 bases and J by 6 bases, with 10 bases of the junction left unmatched. This CDR3 region has 14 residues. Germline CDR1 LNHNV, CDR2 YYDKDF (reference sequence). CDR3 amino acids: CATSVGRGGFEQYF. In DNA, the CDR3 is TGTGCCACCAGCGTTGGACGCGGGGGTTTCGAGCAGTACTTC.

Many counts were recorded for this clonotype. CDR3 in DNA: TGCAGCGTCGGGACTAGCGGGAAAGATACGCAGTATTTT. Protein sequence: CSVGTSGKDTQYF. The genes are TRBV29-1 and TRBJ2-3; 13 positions match TRBD2. V was clipped by 6 bases and J by 5 bases; unmatched bases: 2. This CDR3 has 13 amino acids. The germline CDR1 and CDR2 sequences are SQVTM and ANQGSEA.

This clonotype occurred many times. V and J are TRBV21-1 and TRBJ2-6. TRBV21-1 represents a pseudogene. The CDR3 sequence is 14 residues long. The CDR3 DNA reads TGTGCCAGCAGTTACTCTCCTGGGTCCAACGTCCTGACTTTC. Translating it yields CASSYSPGSNVLTF.

This clonotype qualifies as medium-sized. The gene calls are TRBV28 and TRBJ2-5; 10 bases line up with TRBD2. The CDR3 has 17 amino acids. Per germline, CDR1 MDHEN and CDR2 SYDVKM. V lost 4 bases, J lost 2 bases, and 10 bases stayed unmatched. DNA of the CDR3: TGTGCCAGCAGTTCTCCTAGCGGGGGCCAGAAGCAAGAGACCCAGTACTTC. Translation gives CASSSPSGGQKQETQYF.

This clonotype has ten or more counts. The chain uses TRBV5-1 and TRBJ2-7, with 10 positions matching TRBD1. The CDR3 consists of 14 residues. Per the germline V gene, CDR1 is SGHRS and CDR2 is YFSETQ. V shed 4 bases, J shed 7 bases, and the junction held 8 bases outside the gene matches. The CDR3 DNA reads TGCGCCAGCAGCCAGGGACAGGGGCTAAGGGAGCAGTACTTC. It codes for CASSQGQGLREQYF.

This clonotype was observed at least ten times. The chain is built from TRBV5-1 and TRBJ1-1; TRBD1 aligns across 9 bases. Germline V gene data show CDR1 as SGHRS and CDR2 as YFSETQ. Unmatched junction bases numbered 9, after V lost 7 bases and J lost 2 bases. The CDR3 has 15 residues. The CDR3 DNA reads as TGCGCCAGCTCCCAACAGGGGGCGGGAAACACTGAAGCTTTCTTT. This codes for CASSQQGAGNTEAFF.

This clonotype has ten or more counts. This chain joins TRBV7-2 and TRBJ1-1; maybe TRBD1 (6 bases). V lost 6 bases to trimming and J lost 5 bases, with 19 bases between them. This CDR3 spans 15 amino acids. Germline assignment: CDR1 SGHTA and CDR2 FQGNSA. The CDR3 loop is CASSPITGYGTEAFF. In nucleotides, the CDR3 is TGTGCCAGCAGTCCAATTACAGGGTACGGAACTGAAGCTTTCTTT. Complete variable domain (other parts from reference TRBV7-2 and TRBJ1-1): GAGVSQSPSNKVTEKGKDVELRCDPISGHTALYWYRQSLGQGLEFLIYFQGNSAPDKSGLPSDRFSAERTGGSVSTLTIQRTQQEDSAVYLCASSPITGYGTEAFFGQGTRLTVV.

In its sample, this clonotype was seen many times. This chain connects TRBV27 to TRBJ2-6; D remains ambiguous. CDR3 length: 15 residues. The germline V gene has CDR1 MNHEY and CDR2 SMNVEV (reference sequence). The V end lost 4 bases, the J end lost 6 bases, and 13 bases lay between the germline ends. Written as DNA, the CDR3 is TGTGCCAGCAGTTCCCGACTGGGTACGGCCAACGTCCTGACTTTC. It encodes CASSSRLGTANVLTF.

The chain couples TRBV6-5 to TRBJ2-3; D is uncertain. The germline V gene has CDR1 MNHEY and CDR2 SVGAGI. Between the trimmed V and J ends, which lost 7 bases and 2 bases, there was a span of 7 bases. The CDR3 is 12 residues long. CDR3 sequence reads: CASTSHTDTQYF. DNA for the CDR3: TGTGCCAGCACGTCCCACACAGATACGCAGTATTTT.

This chain joins TRBV12-3 or TRBV12-4 and TRBJ1-2; D might be TRBD1 (5 bases). The V end lost 5 bases, the J end lost 8 bases, and 12 bases lay between the germline ends. CDR3 length: 12 amino acids. In DNA, the CDR3 is TGTGCCAGCAGTCCAGGGTATCGCGGCTACACCTTC. Translation gives CASSPGYRGYTF.

This clonotype has a count of ten or more. The rearrangement uses TRBV7-2 and TRBJ1-3; 7 bases line up with TRBD1. This CDR3 has 19 residues. In germline, CDR1 is SGHTA, CDR2 FQGNSA. J gave up 2 bases and V 5 bases, and 18 bases lay outside the gene matches. The CDR3 loop is CASSLQSPYSGGTGNTIYF. CDR3 sequence (DNA): TGTGCCAGCAGCCTCCAATCGCCCTACTCAGGGGGAACTGGAAACACCATATATTTT.

This clonotype ranks as medium-sized. The chain joins TRBV20-1 to TRBJ1-5, with D perhaps TRBD1 (5 bases). This CDR3 is 10 amino acids long. The V and J ends lost 5 bases and 7 bases respectively, with 6 bases between them. CDR1 DFQATT and CDR2 SNEGSKA come from the germline V gene (reference sequence). The CDR3 sequence: CSAGGQPQHF. The CDR3 nucleotides read TGCAGTGCTGGGGGGCAGCCCCAGCATTTT.

This clonotype was detected a few times. This chain connects TRBV27 to TRBJ2-7, with 7 bases fitting TRBD1. V lost 3 bases to trimming and J lost 4 bases; unmatched junction nucleotides: 3. The CDR3 loop spans 13 amino acids. Germline values: CDR1 MNHEY, CDR2 SMNVEV (reference sequence). CDR3 residues: CASSLTGLYEQYF. In nucleotides, the CDR3 is TGTGCCAGCAGTTTGACAGGGCTGTACGAGCAGTACTTC.

The gene calls are TRBV7-8 and TRBJ2-1; possible D gene TRBD2, 6 bases. The V gene's germline CDR1 is SGHVS and CDR2 FQNEAQ. V lost 5 bases and J 7 bases, leaving 9 bases between the germline ends. This CDR3 is 12 amino acids long. CDR3: CASSPSGNEQFF. CDR3 nucleotide sequence: TGTGCCAGCAGCCCAAGCGGGAATGAGCAGTTCTTC.

This clonotype was counted many times. CDR3 residues: CSARDLAGTTNYEQYF. The CDR3 DNA follows: TGCAGTGCTAGAGATCTCGCGGGGACAACCAACTACGAGCAGTACTTC. The chain links TRBV20-1 to TRBJ2-7; the D call may be TRBD1 or TRBD2 (6 bases each). The CDR3 is 16 residues long. The V and J ends lost 0 bases and 3 bases respectively, with 18 bases between them. Germline assignment: CDR1 DFQATT and CDR2 SNEGSKA (reference sequence).